This T cell receptor beta chain was sequenced during a study of T cells in Graves' hyperthyroidism and ophthalmopathy. This clonotype was recorded at least ten times. Its specificity is not known. Diagnosis rested on symptoms, serum thyroxine and TRAb, thyroid ultrasound, and orbital computed tomography. Blood from later-ophthalmopathy patients was taken at first hyperthyroidism diagnosis. TCR beta CDR3 regions were amplified from RNA. With the HTBI primer set, the TCR CDR3 went through a first round of RT-PCR. One entry per CDR3 protein results from TCRdb running MiXCR on the multiplex PCR reads. The sample consists of 730,000 or so distinct CDR3 sequences, 18% of them appearing once. Per germline, CDR1 SEHNR and CDR2 FQNEAQ (reference sequence). The CDR3 totals 14 residues. Trimming pared 7 bases from V and 8 bases from J, leaving 20 bases between. Notes on the study in general: Ophthalmopathy could be told apart from stable hyperthyroidism with a 13 V-J model.

The J gene is TRBJ1-2, the V gene TRBV7-9; D gene uncertain. The sequencing input was blood. This TCR derives from a woman aged 45-60 years with Graves' hyperthyroidism that later progressed to Graves' ophthalmopathy. The CDR3 here is CASTDTWATGGYTF. In nucleotides, the CDR3 is TGTGCCAGCACCGACACGTGGGCTACGGGCGGCTACACCTTC.